A selection of T cell receptor beta chains follows, all from one sample in a study of shared clonotypes between healthy human individuals. Libraries were prepared by immunoSEQ multiplex PCR; TCRdb keeps only in-frame clonotypes and omits some of them. Found here are over 2 million clones, around 92% of them singletons; the top ten hold around 0.38%. The sequencing sample was made of naive CD4+ T cells from PBMCs. These receptors were obtained from a young man in good health. Some clones in this sample may be carry-over from other donors' samples. The CDR3 runs from the conserved cysteine through the conserved F or W. Fields, in order: clone size, V gene, D gene, J gene, CDR3 DNA, CDR3 protein. D genes are given only for firm matches. Expanded clones get a size class; other rows say once, few or many, or leave the size out.

>NA|TRBV4-2|TRBD1|TRBJ2-7
TGTGCCAGCAGCCAAGATCGTGGACAGGACGAGCAGTACTTC
CASSQDRGQDEQYF
>NA|TRBV30|TRBD1|TRBJ1-2
TGTGCCTCCACACCCGGGACAGGGAATGGTGGCTACACCTTC
CASTPGTGNGGYTF
>NA|TRBV5-1|NA|TRBJ1-3
TGCGCCAGCAGCCGCGGGTCGCCTGGAAACACCATATATTTT
CASSRGSPGNTIYF
>NA|TRBV7-9|NA|TRBJ1-2
TGTGCCAGCAGCTTAGGGGCGAACTATGGCTACACCTTC
CASSLGANYGYTF
>NA|TRBV27|NA|TRBJ2-1
TGTGCCAGCACCCCCTTGGGGGGAGGCAATGAGCAGTTCTTC
CASTPLGGGNEQFF
>NA|TRBV18|NA|TRBJ1-1
TGTGCCAGCTCACCAGGCCGGGCCGAGGGGCAAGCTTTCTTT
CASSPGRAEGQAFF
>NA|TRBV15|NA|TRBJ1-4
TGTGCCACCAGCAGAGCCAGTACAGGTGAAAAACTGTTTTTT
CATSRASTGEKLFF
>NA|TRBV30|TRBD1|TRBJ2-2
TGTGCCTGGAGACTACGGACAGGGAATCGGGGGGAGCTGTTTTTT
CAWRLRTGNRGELFF
>NA|TRBV27|TRBD2|TRBJ2-1
TGTGCCAGCAACGTCTTCGGGACTAGCGGGAAATACAATGAGCAGTTCTTC
CASNVFGTSGKYNEQFF
>few|TRBV5-1|TRBD1|TRBJ2-5
TGCGCCAGCAGCTTGGCCGGGACAGGGCAAGAGACCCAGTACTTC
CASSLAGTGQETQYF
>once|TRBV7-9|TRBD1|TRBJ1-5
TGTGCCAGCAGCTTGGAACAGGGGGGGAACAGCTATAGCAATCAGCCCCAGCATTTT
CASSLEQGGNSYSNQPQHF
>NA|TRBV11-2|TRBD1|TRBJ1-5
TGTGCCAGCAGCCTAACAGGGGGCTCGTTTCAGCCCCAGCATTTT
CASSLTGGSFQPQHF
>once|TRBV28|NA|TRBJ1-2
TGTGCCAGCAGTTATGGGGGCGCATCGGGTGGCTACACCTTC
CASSYGGASGGYTF
>NA|TRBV5-8|TRBD2|TRBJ2-1
TGTGCCAGCAGCCTCCCGGGACTAGCGACGGTGGGGCAGTTCTTC
CASSLPGLATVGQFF
>NA|TRBV2|NA|TRBJ2-2
TGTGCCAGCAGCCCAGACACCGGGGAGCTGTTTTTT
CASSPDTGELFF
>NA|TRBV5-1|NA|TRBJ2-5
TGCGCCAGCAGCAATATCCAAGAGACCCAGTACTTC
CASSNIQETQYF
>NA|TRBV4-3|NA|TRBJ1-1
TGCGCCAGCAGCCGAGGGGACTTGAACACTGAAGCTTTCTTT
CASSRGDLNTEAFF
>NA|TRBV7-2|NA|TRBJ2-1
TGTGCCAGCAGCTTACGAGTGAATGAGCAGTTCTTC
CASSLRVNEQFF
>NA|TRBV29-1|NA|TRBJ2-2
TGCAGCGTTTTGGCCCGGACTACGAACACCGGGGAGCTGTTTTTT
CSVLARTTNTGELFF
>NA|TRBV28|TRBD1|TRBJ2-5
TGTGCCAGCAGTGCCGGGACAGGGGGCGGAAAGACCCAGTACTTC
CASSAGTGGGKTQYF
>NA|TRBV29-1|TRBD2|TRBJ2-7
TGCAGCGTGACGCATAAGGGCGGGAGGGATGCCTACGAGCAGTACTTC
CSVTHKGGRDAYEQYF
>few|TRBV2|NA|TRBJ1-2
TGTGCCAGCAGTGGCCAGAGGACCGATTTCCCCTTC
CASSGQRTDFPF
>NA|TRBV27|NA|TRBJ1-1
TGTGCCAGCAGTTTAATGAGCAATTTGAACACTGAAGCTTTCTTT
CASSLMSNLNTEAFF
>once|TRBV6-1|NA|TRBJ2-1
TGTGCCAGCAGTGGGGTAACGGGCGGGGTCAACAATGAGCAGTTCTTC
CASSGVTGGVNNEQFF
>NA|TRBV29-1|TRBD1|TRBJ1-5
TGCAGCGTTACAGACAGGGCAGGGCAGCCCCAGCATTTT
CSVTDRAGQPQHF
>once|TRBV7-2|NA|TRBJ1-2
TGTGCCAGCAGCTTTCAGGGCTTCGGCTACACCTTC
CASSFQGFGYTF
>NA|TRBV18|TRBD1|TRBJ1-2
TGTGCCAGCTCACCACCGGGCGACAGGGGATTGAACTATGGCTACACCTTC
CASSPPGDRGLNYGYTF
>NA|TRBV18|TRBD1|TRBJ1-2
TGTGCCAGCACAGACTCGACAGGGACCTTGGGCTACACCTTC
CASTDSTGTLGYTF
>NA|TRBV19|NA|TRBJ1-4
TGTGCCAGTAGGGCGGGGGATGAAAAACTGTTTTTT
CASRAGDEKLFF
>few|TRBV6-5|NA|TRBJ1-2
TGTGCCAGCAAGGGGGGGGTGCACTATGGCTACACCTTC
CASKGGVHYGYTF
>NA|TRBV19|NA|TRBJ2-1
TGTGCCAGTAGTGACAGAGCAAGCTCCTACAATGAGCAGTTCTTC
CASSDRASSYNEQFF
>NA|TRBV19|TRBD1|TRBJ2-7
TGTGCCAGTAGTACCAGATACAGGGGATCAGGTCTCTACGAGCAGTACTTC
CASSTRYRGSGLYEQYF
>NA|TRBV28|TRBD2|TRBJ2-1
TGTGCCAGCAGGCCAACTAGCGTGATTGGTTGGGATGAGCAGTTCTTC
CASRPTSVIGWDEQFF
>NA|TRBV9|TRBD2|TRBJ2-3
TGTGCCAGCAGCGGATCTAGCGGGAGAAGGCCAGATACGCAGTATTTT
CASSGSSGRRPDTQYF
>NA|TRBV10-3|NA|TRBJ1-1
TGTGCCATCAGTGAGTCAGGGGTTAGCACTGAAGCTTTCTTT
CAISESGVSTEAFF
>NA|TRBV23-1|TRBD1|TRBJ1-4
TGCGCCGATGGTGGGGGGACAGCAACTAATGAAAAACTGTTTTTT
CADGGGTATNEKLFF
>NA|TRBV6-1|NA|TRBJ2-3
TGTGCCAGCAATGAGCCCGCAGATACGCAGTATTTT
CASNEPADTQYF
>once|TRBV4-1|NA|TRBJ2-1
TGCGCCAGCAGCCAAGATCCAACACCCTACAATGAGCAGTTCTTC
CASSQDPTPYNEQFF
>NA|TRBV4-1|NA|TRBJ1-5
TGCGCCAGCAGCCAAGAAGGCCCACCCTATAGCAATCAGCCCCAGCATTTT
CASSQEGPPYSNQPQHF
>NA|TRBV27|TRBD1|TRBJ2-3
TGTGCCAGCAAACCCAAAGACAGGGCAGATACGCAGTATTTT
CASKPKDRADTQYF
>few|TRBV29-1|NA|TRBJ2-7
TGCAGCGTTGAAGTGTTCGGGGCCGAGCAGTACTTC
CSVEVFGAEQYF
>NA|TRBV29-1|NA|TRBJ2-7
TGCAGCGTTGGTCTCAGTTACTCCTACGAGCAGTACTTC
CSVGLSYSYEQYF
>NA|TRBV4-2|TRBD2|TRBJ2-3
TGTGCCAGCAGCAAGGGCCCCACTAGCGGGAACGTAGATACGCAGTATTTT
CASSKGPTSGNVDTQYF
>NA|TRBV2|TRBD2|TRBJ2-1
TGTGCCAGCAGTCCAGCGGGAGTCATGACCGATGAGCAGTTCTTC
CASSPAGVMTDEQFF
>NA|TRBV5-1|TRBD2|TRBJ2-6
TGCGCCAGCAGCTTAGGGACTAGCGCCTCTGGGGCCAACGTCCTGACTTTC
CASSLGTSASGANVLTF